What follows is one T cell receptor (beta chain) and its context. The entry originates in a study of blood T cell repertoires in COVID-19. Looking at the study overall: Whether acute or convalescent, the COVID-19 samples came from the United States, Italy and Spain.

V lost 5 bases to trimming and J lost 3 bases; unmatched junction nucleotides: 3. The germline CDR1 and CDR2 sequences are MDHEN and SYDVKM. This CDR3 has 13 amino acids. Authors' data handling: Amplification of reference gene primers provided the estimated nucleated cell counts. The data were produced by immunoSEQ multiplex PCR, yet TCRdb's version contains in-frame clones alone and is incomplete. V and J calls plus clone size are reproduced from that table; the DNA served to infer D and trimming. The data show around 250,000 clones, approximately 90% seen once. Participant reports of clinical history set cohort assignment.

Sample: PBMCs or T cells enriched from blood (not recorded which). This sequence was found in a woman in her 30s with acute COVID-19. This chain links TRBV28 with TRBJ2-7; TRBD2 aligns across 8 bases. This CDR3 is CASSRSGSYEQYF. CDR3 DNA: TGTGCCAGCAGTCGAAGCGGGAGCTACGAGCAGTACTTC.